The T cell receptor beta chain described here comes from a study of cytomegalovirus exposure and HLA in healthy donors (dated by TCRdb to about 2017). Regarding the study in general: In an earlier analysis of some 550 of the donors, around 300 Gb of sequence data and some 100 million unique TCR beta sequences from about 179 million T cells were reported. About 320 gigabases of sequencing data and tens of millions of unique TCR sequences were included in an early release covering 550 to 650 HLA-typed donors. Of the approximately 400 genotyped donors, 65% to 90% fell in the genetic ancestry cluster associated with self-reported Caucasian donors. The aim of the study was to test whether cataloging public T cell receptors could identify signatures of past pathogen exposure. The T cell repertoires of some 670 subjects were profiled by immunosequencing and related to cytomegalovirus serostatus. Along with the 666-subject first cohort, a separate validation cohort of over a hundred different subjects was used. To predict cytomegalovirus infection status, the study combined high-throughput TCR immunosequencing, statistical association of individual TCRs with disease status, and machine learning. To study patterns of TCR occurrence, a later analysis re-analyzed previously published TCR beta repertoires from more than 550 donors and added high-resolution HLA genotyping. The later analysis used no new phenotypic data to find candidate immune exposures, relying instead on TCR beta sequences and their occurrence across donors. In an earlier analysis of around 540 of the donors, high-throughput TCR beta sequencing was used to judge whether each TCR beta V gene segment behaved as functional or pseudogenic. Donor age, sex, ethnicity and CMV serostatus were compiled together with the repertoire data. A later genetic analysis used genome-wide SNP genotypes for about 65% of the 666 donors, treating that subset as a discovery cohort. Every repertoire in the discovery cohort had been generated on one and the same sequencing platform. HLA typing covered class I and class II loci at four-digit resolution. Typing coverage differed by locus: A, B, C, DRB1 and DQB1 were typed in roughly 620-630 donors, DQA1 in roughly 510, DPA1 in some 610, and DPB1 in 472. Because of strong linkage in the cohort, 4 to 6 DR-DQ haplotypes were treated as single units for association and clustering. On average, roughly 250,000 unique TCR beta nucleotide sequences were sequenced per donor among a few hundred genotyped donors of the cohort, with roughly 20% of those sequences being non-productive.

Beyond this particular receptor, the publication reports: The sequencing pipeline was judged likely to have produced a cluster of highly shared sequence variants as a technical artifact. Assigning TCR associations to individual alleles was difficult when HLA alleles, especially DR and DQ, strongly co-occurred. According to a later genetic analysis, donors in an Asian-associated ancestry cluster had fewer N-insertions in productive TCRs than the roughly 670-donor mean. A few of the identified cytomegalovirus-associated TCR beta chains were confirmed in vitro to be specific for cytomegalovirus antigens. At a false discovery rate of 0.05, a later analysis linked under 20,000 TCR beta sequences to specific HLA alleles. Seventeen rarely observed V segments, including chromosome 9 orphons, were excluded from the earlier analysis of several hundred of the donors because counts were too low. The study gave a list of 150 to 200 TCR beta chains associated with cytomegalovirus. A further reported finding was that TCR beta sequences accurately predicted the HLA-A and HLA-B alleles for most subjects in the first cohort. Broadly in line with IMGT annotations, most TCR beta V segments showed up in productive rearrangements about 90% or about 30% of the time in an earlier analysis of under 700 of the donors. In a later analysis, TCR association rates were found to vary across HLA loci, with the most associated TCRs seen for DRB1 alleles and the fewest for HLA-C alleles. The authors suggested that the approach could potentially be extended to other disease states and immunological phenotypes. The classifier was reported to diagnose cytomegalovirus status with high specificity and sensitivity in both the original and validation cohorts. The presence/absence analyses assumed that sequencing depth was roughly uniform across donors, and that assumption may not be true. CMV serostatus was the only immune exposure information available for the cohort. Most CMV-associated TCR beta chains appeared to be HLA-restricted in a later analysis, and the HLA associations seemed to be driven largely by CMV exposure. Several of the top co-occurrence clusters appeared to be linked to parvovirus B19, influenza, CMV and Epstein-Barr virus, according to a later analysis. A later analysis found that HLA-associated TCR beta chains were more clonally expanded and had lower generation probabilities than equally common non-associated chains. An association between a missense DCLRE1C variant and V-gene and J-gene trimming of TCR beta chains was found in a later genetic analysis and replicated in an independent cohort. Most TCR sequences were observed very rarely across donors, whereas some public TCRs were present in many individuals. The 87-base-pair reads could not distinguish some IMGT-functional V segments, including TRBV6-2 and TRBV6-3, so those segments were excluded. Correlated functional status among segregating V segments might reflect linkage disequilibrium, but an unknown experimental factor could not be ruled out. The cohort was sequenced for TCR beta chains only, and without alpha or paired-chain data the features that could be detected were limited. Because HLA typing was missing for some donors at each locus, association tests included only the typed subset.

The library relied on the immunoSEQ multiplex PCR assay. For the multiplex PCR, a mixture combining 60 forward primers for TCR Vbeta segments and 13 reverse primers for TCR Jbeta segments was used. The CDR3 region of rearranged TCR beta genes was amplified from genomic DNA by a multiplex PCR assay. Amplified TCR beta libraries were sequenced as 87-base-pair reads on the Illumina HiSeq System. As for the original processing: A later analysis tallied 75 million to 95 million unique TCR beta chains across the approximately 670 repertoires, and some 10 million of those chains were shared by two or more donors. A nearest-neighbor algorithm error-corrected the raw reads and collapsed the reads into unique sequences, merging closely related sequences to remove PCR and sequencing errors. CDR3 sequences were aligned to IMGT reference sequences to assign V, D and J gene segments. For a sequence to be retained, a match of at least six nucleotides to both a V gene segment and a J gene segment was required. Rearrangements were classified as productive when the CDR3 lacked stop codons and remained in frame with V and J, and all other rearrangements were classified as non-productive. CDR3 was defined according to IMGT convention as the region running from the second conserved V-encoded cysteine to the conserved J-encoded phenylalanine. Sequences without an unambiguous match to a single V gene segment were excluded from the earlier analysis of about 600 of the donors. An earlier analysis of fewer than 750 of the donors called V segments functional above 56.7% productive rearrangements and segregating when the between-donor standard deviation exceeded 5%. A statistical classification framework was built for diagnosing cytomegalovirus status from the catalog of TCR beta chain sequences. V and J gene assignment, in a later analysis, came from comparing TCR nucleotide sequences with IMGT/GENE-DB human TR gene sequences. Using the TCRdist pipeline, a later analysis assigned CDR3 sequences along with most-parsimonious VDJ recombination scenarios. In a later analysis, each TCR beta chain was defined by its CDR3 amino acid sequence together with its V-gene family, and reads lacking a unique V-gene family were excluded. A later analysis removed 550 to 650 highly shared, low-generation-probability nucleotide sequences to deal with suspected cross-contamination and a sequencing artifact. A later analysis calculated a clonal expansion index for each public chain from normalized within-repertoire ranks of inferred template counts. In a later analysis, generation probabilities were computed with a VDJ recombination model fitted to out-of-frame rearrangements, and the resulting probabilities were checked against IGoR. In a later analysis, hypergeometric tests were used to score TCR-TCR, TCR-HLA and TCR-CMV co-occurrence, with a repertoire-size bias correction applied to TCR pairs. In a later analysis, false discovery rates were estimated by permuting HLA or CMV assignments 20 times. In a later analysis, co-occurring TCRs were grouped using DBSCAN, and TCRdist sequence similarity was added for clustering within HLA-allele-positive subsets. Co-occurrence clustering excluded repertoires with fewer than 30,000 or more than 120,000 public chains, plus five with anomalous nucleotide sharing. TCRdb obtained this table from immuneACCESS and retained in-frame rearrangements with V and J assigned. These tables miss some clones; where compared with another copy, unresolved V genes account for less than half of the shortfall, and the remainder is unexplained. V and J calls and clone size are copied from that table; D and trimming were computed from the DNA. The sample table holds under 200,000 clones, of which roughly 82% were seen once. The ten largest clones represent approximately 3% of the sample.

The germline V gene encodes CDR1 LGHNT and CDR2 FRNRAP. From V the trimming removes 2 bases and from J it removes 8 bases, while the gene matches leave 1 base of the junction unaccounted for. The CDR3 sequence holds 13 residues, the cysteine and phenylalanine included. Of all the DNA, just the CDR3 is kept, 39 bases in frame from base 1. With regard to this clone: The antigen it binds to is not known. Base qualities are not provided; no much larger clone lies one nucleotide away.

The cohort was made up of 500 to 850 healthy bone marrow donors. All cohort members were sampled while nominally healthy, although unrecorded immune exposures were likely present. The donor tested CMV seropositive, placing the donor among the roughly 300 seropositive members of the cohort. A peripheral blood sample was collected from each donor, and TCR beta sequencing was performed on peripheral blood mononuclear cells. The Qiagen DNeasy Blood Extraction Kit was used to extract genomic DNA from the blood cell samples. Rearrangement joined TRBV12-5 to TRBJ2-3; 10 of the junction bases match TRBD2. This clonotype was sampled from a woman in her forties or fifties in good health and CMV-seropositive. Sequenced sample: PBMCs. The nucleotide sequence is given as TGTGCTAGTGGTTTGCGACTAGCGGGTACGCAGTATTTT. Its coded protein is CASGLRLAGTQYF.